Shown below are 25 T cell receptor beta chains from a single sample sequenced in a study of blood T cell repertoires in COVID-19. Some clones are missing from TCRdb's copy, which holds only in-frame ones; the method was immunoSEQ multiplex PCR. In the table there are 100,000 to 120,000 clones, 80% to 90% of which are singletons. Sequenced sample: peripheral blood. The receptors originated from a woman aged 60-70 years with acute or convalescent COVID-19.

The rearrangement links TRBV6-5 to TRBJ2-7; D may be TRBD1 (5 bases). V was cut by 11 bases and J by 4 bases, with 12 bases left in between. The CDR3 totals 11 residues. Germline V gene lookup returns CDR1 MNHEY and CDR2 SVGAGI. CDR3 in DNA: TGTGCCTCTCAGAGGACATACGAGCAGTACTTC. Translating it yields CASQRTYEQYF.

This chain links TRBV6-1 with TRBJ1-4, with 7 bases that match TRBD1. From germline, CDR1 is MNHNS and CDR2 SASEGT. The CDR3 spans 14 residues. Unmatched junction bases numbered 9, after V lost 5 bases and J lost 9 bases. Written as DNA, the CDR3 is TGTGCCAGCAGTTCCGGGACAGATACGAAAAAACTGTTTTTT. It encodes CASSSGTDTKKLFF.

The CDR3 bases are TGTGCCAGCAGTAAGCGACAGGGGTCGGGTGAAAAACTGTTTTTT. Encoded protein: CASSKRQGSGEKLFF. The chain carries TRBV28 and TRBJ1-4; 8 bases fit TRBD1. J gave up 7 bases and V 5 bases, and 9 bases lay outside the gene matches. The CDR3 length is 15 residues. Germline V lookup: CDR1 MDHEN, CDR2 SYDVKM.

The chain joins TRBV4-2 to TRBJ1-4; possible D gene TRBD1, 5 bases. V was clipped by 3 bases and J by 8 bases, with 13 bases between them. CDR1 LGHNA and CDR2 YNFKEQ come from the germline V gene. There are 14 residues in the CDR3. CDR3 sequence: CASSQPTGDEKLFF. The CDR3 nucleotides are TGTGCCAGCAGCCAGCCAACAGGCGACGAAAAACTGTTTTTT.

This clone appeared a few times. The V call is TRBV19, the J call TRBJ2-7, with D perhaps matching TRBD2 (6 bases). CDR3 length equals 15 residues. Germline CDR1 reads LNHDA; CDR2 reads SQIVND (reference sequence). The V gene lost 7 bases and the J gene lost 0 bases, with 16 bases spanning the gap. The CDR3 bases are TGTGCCAGTACCCCATCCGAGGGAGGCTCCTACGAGCAGTACTTC. Protein sequence: CASTPSEGGSYEQYF. Full variable domain (outside the CDR3, taken from reference TRBV19 and TRBJ2-7): DGGITQSPKYLFRKEGQNVTLSCEQNLNHDAMYWYRQDPGQGLRLIYYSQIVNDFQKGDIAEGYSVSREKKESFPLTVTSAQKNPTAFYLCASTPSEGGSYEQYFGPGTRLTVT.

This clone was detected only a few times. The genes are TRBV7-9 and TRBJ1-4; 11 bases line up with TRBD1. The ends lost 5 bases at V and 6 bases at J; junction bases unmatched: 5. This CDR3 contains 15 residues. CDR1 SEHNR and CDR2 FQNEAQ come from the germline V gene (reference sequence). Here the CDR3 DNA reads TGTGCCAGCAGCCACGGACAGGGGGCGTATGAAAAACTGTTTTTT. It is translated as CASSHGQGAYEKLFF.

This clone was observed once. The chain has TRBV27 and TRBJ2-7; TRBD2 matches 8 bases. This CDR3 comprises 15 residues. Germline CDR1 is MNHEY and CDR2 is SMNVEV (reference sequence). Losses at the gene ends were 2 bases for V and 2 bases for J; bases not matched to a gene: 5. The CDR3 spells CASSLERGPPYEQYF. Written as DNA, the CDR3 is TGTGCCAGCAGTTTAGAGCGGGGGCCGCCCTACGAGCAGTACTTC.

The V and J genes are TRBV7-2 and TRBJ1-1; D possibly corresponds to TRBD1 (6 bases). The V gene's germline CDR1 is SGHTA and CDR2 FQGNSA. The CDR3 runs 13 residues. V was shortened by 8 bases and J by 4 bases, with 14 bases between the two germline ends. The DNA for the CDR3 is TGTGCCAGCCGGGCGGGGGGCTTCACTGAAGCTTTCTTT. It encodes CASRAGGFTEAFF.

The chain joins TRBV28 to TRBJ1-2; D remains ambiguous. Trimming took 6 bases from V and 5 from J, leaving 10 bases between them. Germline CDR1 is MDHEN and CDR2 is SYDVKM. CDR3 length: 12 residues. CDR3 DNA: TGTGCCAGCAGCCTCGGAGGATATGGCTACACCTTC. Its protein is CASSLGGYGYTF.

The chain links TRBV6-5 to TRBJ1-6, with a tentative D call TRBD1 (5 bases). The V gene's germline CDR1 is MNHEY and CDR2 SVGAGI. CDR3 length equals 16 residues. Trimming cost V 2 bases and J 5 bases, with 13 bases left between them. CDR3: CASSYPTGGDNSPLHF. The CDR3 nucleotides read TGTGCCAGCAGTTACCCGACGGGGGGGGATAATTCACCCCTCCACTTT.

The chain uses TRBV3-1 (or the pseudogene TRBV3-2) and TRBJ2-3; D is unresolved. Germline CDR1 and CDR2: LGHDT and YNNKEL (reference sequence). This CDR3 spans 14 amino acids. The V gene lost 4 bases and the J gene lost 2 bases, with 10 bases spanning the gap. Here the CDR3 reads CASSLHHPTDTQYF. The CDR3 bases are TGTGCCAGCAGCCTACACCACCCCACAGATACGCAGTATTTT.

The chain combines TRBV5-6 with TRBJ1-6; no firm D call. The CDR3 loop spans 16 amino acids. With 2 bases removed from V and 0 bases from J, the gap between germline ends came to 9 bases. The germline gives CDR1 SGHDT, CDR2 YYEEEE. The CDR3 DNA reads as TGTGCCAGCAGCTTCGAGGCAGCCTCCTATAATTCACCCCTCCACTTT. Translated: CASSFEAASYNSPLHF. Filled out from reference TRBV5-6 and TRBJ1-6, the complete variable domain reads DAGVTQSPTHLIKTRGQQVTLRCSPKSGHDTVSWYQQALGQGPQFIFQYYEEEERQRGNFPDRFSGHQFPNYSSELNVNALLLGDSALYLCASSFEAASYNSPLHFGNGTRLTVT.

The genes are TRBV29-1 and TRBJ2-3, with D possibly being TRBD1 (6 bases). Trimming left V 2 bases short and J 3 bases short, with 18 bases between. There are 16 residues in the CDR3. Germline loops: CDR1 SQVTM, CDR2 ANQGSEA. In DNA form, the CDR3 reads TGCAGCGTTGAAACCTCAGGGGCGGGTGTGACAGATACGCAGTATTTT. It is translated as CSVETSGAGVTDTQYF.

The rearrangement uses TRBV2 and TRBJ1-5, with 9 bases lining up with TRBD1. Losses at the gene ends were 6 bases for V and 2 bases for J; bases not matched to a gene: 5. CDR1 is SNHLY and CDR2 is FYNNEI in the germline V gene. CDR3 length: 15 amino acids. CDR3 in amino acids: CASSLQGARNQPQHF. The CDR3 coding sequence is TGTGCCAGCAGCCTACAGGGGGCCCGCAATCAGCCCCAGCATTTT.

This clone came up a few times. This sequence joins TRBV3-1 (or the pseudogene TRBV3-2) and TRBJ2-3; 8 bases line up with TRBD1. CDR3 length: 14 residues. Per germline, CDR1 LGHDT and CDR2 YNNKEL (reference sequence). Unmatched junction bases numbered 5, after V lost 5 bases and J lost 4 bases. This CDR3 is CASSSDRGADTQYF. In DNA form, the CDR3 reads TGTGCCAGCAGCTCCGACAGGGGAGCAGATACGCAGTATTTT.

This rearrangement joins TRBV7-2 to TRBJ2-1; 9 positions agree with TRBD1. In germline, CDR1 is SGHTA, CDR2 FQGNSA. This CDR3 region has 15 residues. Trimming removed 5 bases from V and 6 bases from J; junction bases left unmatched: 8. Here the CDR3 reads CASSPGTGSVNEQFF. CDR3 in DNA: TGTGCCAGCAGCCCGGGGACAGGGAGTGTCAATGAGCAGTTCTTC.

This rearrangement joins TRBV28 to TRBJ1-5; D is unresolved. Germline lookup yields CDR1 MDHEN and CDR2 SYDVKM. V gave up 5 bases and J gave up 6 bases, with 8 bases separating them. CDR3 length: 12 amino acids. The CDR3 DNA reads TGTGCCAGCAGTATGGGGAGTCAGCCCCAGCATTTT. Protein sequence: CASSMGSQPQHF. The variable domain in full, completed from reference TRBV28 and TRBJ1-5, reads DVKVTQSSRYLVKRTGEKVFLECVQDMDHENMFWYRQDPGLGLRLIYFSYDVKMKEKGDIPEGYSVSREKKERFSLILESASTNQTSMYLCASSMGSQPQHFGDGTRLSIL.

V is TRBV3-1 (or the pseudogene TRBV3-2) and J is TRBJ1-4; D is perhaps TRBD1 (5 bases). The ends were cut back, 4 bases at V and 1 base at J, with 13 bases in the middle. Looked up from germline, CDR1 is LGHDT and CDR2 is YNNKEL (reference sequence). This CDR3 is built from 16 residues. CDR3 bases: TGTGCCAGCAGCCCGTCAGGGTCGGGAACTAATGAAAAACTGTTTTTT. Protein product: CASSPSGSGTNEKLFF.

This chain connects TRBV5-1 to TRBJ1-4; D not resolved. V gave up 2 bases and J gave up 8 bases, with 13 bases separating them. Germline V gene lookup returns CDR1 SGHRS and CDR2 YFSETQ. This CDR3 has 14 amino acids. The CDR3 here is CASSFTGAPEKLFF. The CDR3 nucleotides are TGCGCCAGCAGCTTTACGGGTGCACCCGAAAAACTGTTTTTT.

The rearrangement joins TRBV29-1 to TRBJ2-3, with 7 nucleotides matching TRBD2. CDR1 and CDR2 from the germline V gene are SQVTM and ANQGSEA. The ends lost 0 bases at V and 4 bases at J; junction bases unmatched: 4. This CDR3 comprises 14 residues. The CDR3 DNA reads TGCAGCGTTGAAGATTCAGGGAGGGCAGATACGCAGTATTTT. Translated, it gives CSVEDSGRADTQYF.

The rearrangement joins TRBV2 to TRBJ2-4, with D possibly matching TRBD1 (5 bases). Trimming stripped 6 bases from V and 6 bases from J, with 12 bases between. The CDR3 consists of 13 residues. Germline V gene data show CDR1 as SNHLY and CDR2 as FYNNEI. For the CDR3, the DNA is TGTGCCAGCAGGGTAGGGGCCGGAAACATTCAGTACTTC. Translation gives CASRVGAGNIQYF. Filled out from reference TRBV2 and TRBJ2-4, the complete variable domain reads EPEVTQTPSHQVTQMGQEVILRCVPISNHLYFYWYRQILGQKVEFLVSFYNNEISEKSEIFDDQFSVERPDGSNFTLKIRSTKLEDSAMYFCASRVGAGNIQYFGAGTRLSVL.

This clone was recorded a few times. The chain carries TRBV29-1 and TRBJ2-3, with 7 bases lining up with TRBD1. Germline V gives CDR1 SQVTM, CDR2 ANQGSEA. The CDR3 runs 11 residues. V lost 6 bases to trimming and J lost 5 bases; unmatched junction nucleotides: 2. The CDR3 sequence is CSVPGGDTQYF. The CDR3 nucleotides are TGCAGCGTGCCAGGGGGAGATACGCAGTATTTT.

CDR3 in DNA: TGTGCCAGCACCCAGACAGGAAACACTGAAGCTTTCTTT. Translating it yields CASTQTGNTEAFF. The chain joins TRBV6-5 to TRBJ1-1; D may be TRBD1 (6 bases). V was cut by 7 bases and J by 2 bases, with 11 bases left in between. Germline lookup yields CDR1 MNHEY and CDR2 SVGAGI. The length of the CDR3 is 13 residues.

The chain uses TRBV2 and TRBJ2-3; unclear D gene. The CDR3 covers 16 residues. Germline loops: CDR1 SNHLY, CDR2 FYNNEI. V was clipped by 6 bases and J by 2 bases, with 18 bases between them. CDR3 in amino acids: CASSEPTRSPTDTQYF. The CDR3 DNA reads TGTGCCAGCAGCGAACCAACGCGGTCCCCCACAGATACGCAGTATTTT.

The chain carries TRBV5-1 and TRBJ2-5; 9 positions agree with TRBD1. CDR1 is SGHRS, CDR2 YFSETQ, per germline. The CDR3 consists of 15 residues. J was trimmed by 1 base and V by 0 bases; bases with no gene match: 1. In DNA, the CDR3 is TGCGCCAGCAGCTTGGTGACAGGGGGCCAAGAGACCCAGTACTTC. Residues: CASSLVTGGQETQYF. Full variable domain (remainder filled in from reference TRBV5-1 and TRBJ2-5): KAGVTQTPRYLIKTRGQQVTLSCSPISGHRSVSWYQQTPGQGLQFLFEYFSETQRNKGNFPGRFSGRQFSNSRSEMNVSTLELGDSALYLCASSLVTGGQETQYFGPGTRLLVL.